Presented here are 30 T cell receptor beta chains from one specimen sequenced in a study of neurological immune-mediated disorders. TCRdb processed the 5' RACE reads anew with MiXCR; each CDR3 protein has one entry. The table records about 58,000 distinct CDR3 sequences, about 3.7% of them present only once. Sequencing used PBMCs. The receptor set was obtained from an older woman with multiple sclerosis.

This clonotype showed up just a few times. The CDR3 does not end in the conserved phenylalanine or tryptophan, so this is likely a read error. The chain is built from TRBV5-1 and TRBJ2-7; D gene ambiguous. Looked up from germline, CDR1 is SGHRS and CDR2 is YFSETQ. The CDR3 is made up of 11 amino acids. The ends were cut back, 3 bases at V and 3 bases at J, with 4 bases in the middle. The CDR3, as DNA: TGCGCCAGCAGCTCTTTCTACGAGCAGTACTGC. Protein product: CASSSFYEQYC.

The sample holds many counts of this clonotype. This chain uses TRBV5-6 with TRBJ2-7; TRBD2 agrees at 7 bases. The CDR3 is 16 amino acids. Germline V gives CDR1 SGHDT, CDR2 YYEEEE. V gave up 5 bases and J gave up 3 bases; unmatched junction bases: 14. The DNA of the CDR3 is TGTGCCAGCAGTCGGCGCTCGGGACTACCGATCTACGAGCAGTACTTC. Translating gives CASSRRSGLPIYEQYF.

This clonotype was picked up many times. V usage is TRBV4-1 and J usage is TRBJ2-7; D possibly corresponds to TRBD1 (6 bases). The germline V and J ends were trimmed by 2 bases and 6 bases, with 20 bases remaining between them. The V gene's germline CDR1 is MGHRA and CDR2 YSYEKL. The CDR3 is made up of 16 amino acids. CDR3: CASSQTAGVLASEQYF. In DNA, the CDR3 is TGCGCCAGCAGCCAAACCGCAGGGGTTCTCGCCAGCGAGCAGTACTTC.

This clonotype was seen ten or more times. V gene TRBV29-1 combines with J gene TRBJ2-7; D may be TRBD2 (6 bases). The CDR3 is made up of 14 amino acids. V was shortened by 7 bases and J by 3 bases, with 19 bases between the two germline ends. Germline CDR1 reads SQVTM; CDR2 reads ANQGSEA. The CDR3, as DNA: TGCAGCGCTGTTGAACGTGGGGGGAACTACGAGCAGTACTTC. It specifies CSAVERGGNYEQYF.

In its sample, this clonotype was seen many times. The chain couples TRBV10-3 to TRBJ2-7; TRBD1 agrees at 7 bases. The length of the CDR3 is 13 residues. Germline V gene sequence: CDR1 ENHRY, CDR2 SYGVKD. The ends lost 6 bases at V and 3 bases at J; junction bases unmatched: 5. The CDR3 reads CAISQGVDYEQYF. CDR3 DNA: TGTGCCATCAGCCAGGGGGTGGACTACGAGCAGTACTTC.

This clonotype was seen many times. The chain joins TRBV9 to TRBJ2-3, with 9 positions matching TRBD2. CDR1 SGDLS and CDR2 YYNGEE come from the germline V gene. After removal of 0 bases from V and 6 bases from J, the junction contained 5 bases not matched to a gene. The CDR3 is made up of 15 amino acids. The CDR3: CASSVEFAGGDTQYF. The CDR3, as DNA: TGTGCCAGCAGCGTAGAGTTCGCGGGGGGGGATACGCAGTATTTT.

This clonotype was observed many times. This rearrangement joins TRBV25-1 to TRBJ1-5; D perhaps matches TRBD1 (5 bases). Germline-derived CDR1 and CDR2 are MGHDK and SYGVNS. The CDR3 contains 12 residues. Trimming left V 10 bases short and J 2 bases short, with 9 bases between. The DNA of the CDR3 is TGTGCCACCTCACAGGGCAATCAGCCCCAGCATTTT. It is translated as CATSQGNQPQHF.

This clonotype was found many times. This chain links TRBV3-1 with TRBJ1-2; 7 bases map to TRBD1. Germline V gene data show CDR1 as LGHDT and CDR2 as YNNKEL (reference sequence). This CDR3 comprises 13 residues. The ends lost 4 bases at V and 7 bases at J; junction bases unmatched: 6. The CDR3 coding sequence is TGTGCCAGCAGCCCGAGGGGGCCGGCTGGCTACACCTTC. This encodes CASSPRGPAGYTF. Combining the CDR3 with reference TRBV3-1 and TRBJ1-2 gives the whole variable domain DTAVSQTPKYLVTQMGNDKSIKCEQNLGHDTMYWYKQDSKKFLKIMFSYNNKELIINETVPNRFSPKSPDKAHLNLHINSLELGDSAVYFCASSPRGPAGYTFGSGTRLTVV.

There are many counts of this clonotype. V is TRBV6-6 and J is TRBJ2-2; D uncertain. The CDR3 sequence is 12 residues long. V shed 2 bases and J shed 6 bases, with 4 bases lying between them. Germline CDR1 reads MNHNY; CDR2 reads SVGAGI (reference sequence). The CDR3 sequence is CASSYMSGELFF. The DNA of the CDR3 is TGTGCCAGCAGTTACATGTCCGGGGAGCTGTTTTTT.

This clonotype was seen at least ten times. The CDR3 loop reads CASSLEQGTTEAFF. The CDR3 DNA follows: TGCGCCAGCAGCTTGGAGCAGGGCACCACTGAAGCTTTCTTT. V usage is TRBV5-1 and J usage is TRBJ1-1, with D possibly matching TRBD1 (5 bases). Germline V gene data show CDR1 as SGHRS and CDR2 as YFSETQ. The CDR3 is 14 amino acids. Trimming pared 0 bases from V and 4 bases from J, leaving 10 bases between.

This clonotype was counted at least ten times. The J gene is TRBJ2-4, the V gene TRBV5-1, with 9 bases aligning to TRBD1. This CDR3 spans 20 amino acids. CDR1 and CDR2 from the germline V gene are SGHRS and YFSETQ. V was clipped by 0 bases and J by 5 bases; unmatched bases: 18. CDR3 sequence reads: CASSLASQGALRNLENIQYF. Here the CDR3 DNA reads TGCGCCAGCAGCTTGGCCTCACAGGGGGCGTTGAGAAATCTGGAAAACATTCAGTACTTC.

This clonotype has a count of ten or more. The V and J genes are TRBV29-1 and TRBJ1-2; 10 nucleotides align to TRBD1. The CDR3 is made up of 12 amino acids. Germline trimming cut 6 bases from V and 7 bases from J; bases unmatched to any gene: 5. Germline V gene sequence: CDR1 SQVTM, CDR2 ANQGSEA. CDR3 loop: CSVMTGGIGYTF. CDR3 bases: TGCAGCGTAATGACAGGGGGCATTGGCTACACCTTC.

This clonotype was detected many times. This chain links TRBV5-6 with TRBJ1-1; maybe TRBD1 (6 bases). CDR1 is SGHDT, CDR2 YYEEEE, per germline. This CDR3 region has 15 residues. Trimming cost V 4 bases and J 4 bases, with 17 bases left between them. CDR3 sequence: CASSRGRQDFTEAFF. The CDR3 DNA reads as TGTGCCAGCAGCCGTGGTCGACAGGACTTCACTGAAGCTTTCTTT.

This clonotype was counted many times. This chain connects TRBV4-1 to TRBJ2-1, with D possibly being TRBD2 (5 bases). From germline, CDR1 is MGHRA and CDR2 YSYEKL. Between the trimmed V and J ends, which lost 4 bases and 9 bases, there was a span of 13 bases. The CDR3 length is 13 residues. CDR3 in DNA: TGCGCCAGCAGCCCCGAGCGGATGGGTGAGCAGTTCTTC. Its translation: CASSPERMGEQFF.

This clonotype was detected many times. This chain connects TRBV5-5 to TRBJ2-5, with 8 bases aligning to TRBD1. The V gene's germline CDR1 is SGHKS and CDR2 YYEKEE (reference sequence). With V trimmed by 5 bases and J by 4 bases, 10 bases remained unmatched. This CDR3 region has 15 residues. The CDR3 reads CASRPQGARLETQYF. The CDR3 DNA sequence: TGTGCCAGCAGACCCCAGGGGGCCAGGTTAGAGACCCAGTACTTC.

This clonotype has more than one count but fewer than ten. The chain's CDR3 is CASSQEGSLSGNTIYF. Written as DNA, the CDR3 is TGCGCCAGCAGCCAAGAAGGTAGCCTTTCTGGAAACACCATATATTTT. V gene TRBV4-1 combines with J gene TRBJ1-3; no firm D call. Germline loops: CDR1 MGHRA, CDR2 YSYEKL. The CDR3 extends over 16 amino acids. V lost 0 bases and J lost 1, with 10 bases in between.

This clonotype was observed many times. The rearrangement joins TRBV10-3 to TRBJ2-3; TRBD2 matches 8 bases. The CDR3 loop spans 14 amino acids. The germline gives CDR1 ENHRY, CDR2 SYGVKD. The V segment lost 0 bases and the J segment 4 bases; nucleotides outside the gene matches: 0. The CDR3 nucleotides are TGTGCCATCAGTGAGTCGACTAGCGCAGATACGCAGTATTTT. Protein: CAISESTSADTQYF.

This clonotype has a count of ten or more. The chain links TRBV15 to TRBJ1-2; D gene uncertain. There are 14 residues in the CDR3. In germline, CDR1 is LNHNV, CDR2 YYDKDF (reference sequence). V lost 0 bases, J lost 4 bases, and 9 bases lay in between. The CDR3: CATSRDTGSYGYTF. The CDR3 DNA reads TGTGCCACCAGCAGAGATACGGGATCCTATGGCTACACCTTC.

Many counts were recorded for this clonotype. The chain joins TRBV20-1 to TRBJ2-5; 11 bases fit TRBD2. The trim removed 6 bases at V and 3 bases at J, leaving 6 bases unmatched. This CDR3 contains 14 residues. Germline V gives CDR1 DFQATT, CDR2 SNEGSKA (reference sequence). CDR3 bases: TGCAGTGCCGTAGCGGGGGGGCCTAAAGAGACCCAGTACTTC. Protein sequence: CSAVAGGPKETQYF.

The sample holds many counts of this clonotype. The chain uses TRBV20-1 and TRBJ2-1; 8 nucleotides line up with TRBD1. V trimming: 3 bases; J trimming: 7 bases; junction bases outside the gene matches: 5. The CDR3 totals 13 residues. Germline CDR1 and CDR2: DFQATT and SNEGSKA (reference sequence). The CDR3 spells CSASGTGYNEQFF. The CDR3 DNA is TGCAGTGCTAGCGGGACAGGATATAATGAGCAGTTCTTC.

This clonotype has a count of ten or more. The CDR3 reads CASSSNRGTDTQYF. The CDR3 DNA is TGTGCCAGCAGCTCAAACAGGGGTACAGATACGCAGTATTTT. V and J are TRBV7-6 and TRBJ2-3, with TRBD1 matching over 7 bases. CDR1 is SGHVS, CDR2 FNYEAQ, per germline. The J segment lost 3 bases and the V segment lost 4 bases, leaving 4 bases of the junction unmatched. CDR3 size: 14 residues.

For the CDR3, the DNA is TGCGCCAGCAGCCAAGGCGCGCGTGCGATTTCAGATACGCAGTATTTT. It translates to CASSQGARAISDTQYF. The rearrangement links TRBV4-3 to TRBJ2-3; D gene uncertain. V lost 1 base, J lost 4 bases, and 15 bases lay in between. The CDR3 runs 16 residues. Germline CDR1 LGHNA, CDR2 YSLEER.

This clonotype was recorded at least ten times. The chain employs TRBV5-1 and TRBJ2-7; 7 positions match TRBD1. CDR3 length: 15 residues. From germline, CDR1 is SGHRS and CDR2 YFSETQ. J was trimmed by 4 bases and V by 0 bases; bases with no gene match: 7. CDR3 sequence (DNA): TGCGCCAGCAGCTTGGGGGGACAGCTGATATACGAGCAGTACTTC. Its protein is CASSLGGQLIYEQYF. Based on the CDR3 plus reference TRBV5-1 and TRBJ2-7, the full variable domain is KAGVTQTPRYLIKTRGQQVTLSCSPISGHRSVSWYQQTPGQGLQFLFEYFSETQRNKGNFPGRFSGRQFSNSRSEMNVSTLELGDSALYLCASSLGGQLIYEQYFGPGTRLTVT.

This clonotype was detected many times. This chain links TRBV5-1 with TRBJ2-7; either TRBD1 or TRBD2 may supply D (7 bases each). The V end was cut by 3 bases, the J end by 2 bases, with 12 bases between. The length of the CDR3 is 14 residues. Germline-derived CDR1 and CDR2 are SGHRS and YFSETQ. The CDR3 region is CASSSGGTAYEQYF. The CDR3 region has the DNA TGCGCCAGCAGCTCCGGGGGGACAGCCTACGAGCAGTACTTC. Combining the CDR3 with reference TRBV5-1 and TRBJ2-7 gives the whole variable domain KAGVTQTPRYLIKTRGQQVTLSCSPISGHRSVSWYQQTPGQGLQFLFEYFSETQRNKGNFPGRFSGRQFSNSRSEMNVSTLELGDSALYLCASSSGGTAYEQYFGPGTRLTVT.

The CDR3 DNA reads as TGTGCCAGCTTGCGGGGGCTTGCCGGGGAGCTGTTTTTT. This codes for CASLRGLAGELFF. The V gene is TRBV6-4, the J gene TRBJ2-2; D might be TRBD2 (7 bases). V lost 8 bases, J lost 6 bases, and 13 bases lay in between. This CDR3 contains 13 residues. Germline lookup yields CDR1 MRHNA and CDR2 SNTAGT.

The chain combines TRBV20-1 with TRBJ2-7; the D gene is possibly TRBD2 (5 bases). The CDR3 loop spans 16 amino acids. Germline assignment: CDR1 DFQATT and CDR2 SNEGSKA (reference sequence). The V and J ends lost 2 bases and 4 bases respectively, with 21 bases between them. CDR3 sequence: CSARRREGSQKYEQYF. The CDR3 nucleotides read TGCAGTGCTAGACGACGAGAGGGTTCCCAAAAGTACGAGCAGTACTTC.

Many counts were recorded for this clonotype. CDR3 residues: CASSLGQGGTDTQYF. The CDR3 nucleotides are TGCGCCAGCAGCTTGGGACAGGGTGGCACAGATACGCAGTATTTT. This chain connects TRBV5-1 to TRBJ2-3; 7 positions match TRBD1. The CDR3 extends over 15 amino acids. The V gene end was trimmed by 0 bases and the J gene end by 1 base; junction bases not matched to a gene: 2. Germline assignment: CDR1 SGHRS and CDR2 YFSETQ.

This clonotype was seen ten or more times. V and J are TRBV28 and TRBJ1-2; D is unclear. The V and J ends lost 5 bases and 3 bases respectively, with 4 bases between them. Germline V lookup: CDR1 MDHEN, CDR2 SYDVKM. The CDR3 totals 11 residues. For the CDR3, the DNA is TGTGCCAGCAGTCTTCACTATGGCTACACCTTC. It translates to CASSLHYGYTF.

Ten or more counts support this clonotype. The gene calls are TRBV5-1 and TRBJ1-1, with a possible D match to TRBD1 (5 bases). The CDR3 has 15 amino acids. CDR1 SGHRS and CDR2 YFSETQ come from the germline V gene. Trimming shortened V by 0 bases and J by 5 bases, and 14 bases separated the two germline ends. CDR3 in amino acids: CASSLAMAGGTEAFF. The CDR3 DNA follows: TGCGCCAGCAGCTTGGCAATGGCGGGGGGGACTGAAGCTTTCTTT.

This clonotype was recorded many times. The CDR3 DNA reads TGTGCCAGCAGTCAAAGGTCAACCTACGAGCAGTACTTC. Encoded protein: CASSQRSTYEQYF. V and J are TRBV6-1 and TRBJ2-7; D gene unclear. V gave up 5 bases and J gave up 2 bases, with 10 bases separating them. This CDR3 is 13 amino acids long. Per germline, CDR1 MNHNS and CDR2 SASEGT.